This entry is about one TCR beta chain. This entry is derived from a study of blood T cell repertoires in COVID-19. Libraries were prepared by immunoSEQ multiplex PCR; TCRdb keeps only in-frame clonotypes and omits some of them. The sample records around 230,000 clones, 75% to 90% being singletons. The CDR3 has 14 residues. From germline, CDR1 is SGHAT and CDR2 FQNNGV. Trimming stripped 4 bases from V and 5 bases from J, with 13 bases between. The sequenced sample consisted of peripheral blood. The V call is TRBV11-2, the J call TRBJ2-3; possible D gene TRBD2, 6 bases. This TCR derives from a woman aged 70-85 years with active or convalescent COVID-19. Here the CDR3 reads CASSSNLGGDTQYF. DNA for the CDR3: TGTGCCAGCAGCTCTAATCTGGGGGGAGATACGCAGTATTTT.